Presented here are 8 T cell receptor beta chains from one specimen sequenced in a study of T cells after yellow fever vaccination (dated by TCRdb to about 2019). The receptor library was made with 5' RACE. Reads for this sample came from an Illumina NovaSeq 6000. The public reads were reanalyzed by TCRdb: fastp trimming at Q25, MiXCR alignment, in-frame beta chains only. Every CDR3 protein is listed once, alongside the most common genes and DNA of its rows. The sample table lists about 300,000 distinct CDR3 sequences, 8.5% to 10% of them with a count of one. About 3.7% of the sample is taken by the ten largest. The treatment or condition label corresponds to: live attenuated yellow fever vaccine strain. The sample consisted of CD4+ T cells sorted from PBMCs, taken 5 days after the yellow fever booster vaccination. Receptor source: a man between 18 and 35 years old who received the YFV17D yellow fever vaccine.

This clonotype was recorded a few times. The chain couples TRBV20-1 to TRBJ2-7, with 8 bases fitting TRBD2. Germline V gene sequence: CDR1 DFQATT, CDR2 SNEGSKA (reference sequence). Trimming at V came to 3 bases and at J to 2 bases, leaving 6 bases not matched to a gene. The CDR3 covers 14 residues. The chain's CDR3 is CSARWRGATYEQYF. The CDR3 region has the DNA TGCAGTGCTAGGTGGCGGGGGGCTACCTACGAGCAGTACTTC.

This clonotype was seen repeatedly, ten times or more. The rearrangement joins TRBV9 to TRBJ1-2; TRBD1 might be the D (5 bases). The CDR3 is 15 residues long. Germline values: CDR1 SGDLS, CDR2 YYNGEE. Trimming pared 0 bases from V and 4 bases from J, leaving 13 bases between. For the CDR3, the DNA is TGTGCCAGCAGCGTAGGAGGGACGGCAGTCTATGGCTACACCTTC. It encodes CASSVGGTAVYGYTF.

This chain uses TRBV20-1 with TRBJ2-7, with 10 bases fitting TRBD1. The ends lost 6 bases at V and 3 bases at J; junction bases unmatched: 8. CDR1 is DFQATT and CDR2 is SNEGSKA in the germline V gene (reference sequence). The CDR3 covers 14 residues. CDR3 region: CSAHPGQGRYEQYV. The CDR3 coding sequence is TGCAGTGCCCACCCGGGACAGGGGCGCTACGAGCAGTACGTC.

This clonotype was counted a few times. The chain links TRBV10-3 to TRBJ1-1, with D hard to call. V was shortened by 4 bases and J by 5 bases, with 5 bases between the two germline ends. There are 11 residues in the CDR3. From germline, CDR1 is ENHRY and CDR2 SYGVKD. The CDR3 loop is CAISGETEAFF. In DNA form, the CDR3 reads TGTGCCATCAGTGGAGAGACTGAAGCTTTCTTT.

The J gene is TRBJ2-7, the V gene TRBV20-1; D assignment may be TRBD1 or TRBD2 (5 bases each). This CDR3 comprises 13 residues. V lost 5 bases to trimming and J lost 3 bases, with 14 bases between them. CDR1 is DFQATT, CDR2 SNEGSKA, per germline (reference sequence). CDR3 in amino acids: CSAHGAGSYEQYV. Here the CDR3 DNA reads TGCAGTGCTCACGGGGCAGGGAGCTACGAGCAGTACGTC.

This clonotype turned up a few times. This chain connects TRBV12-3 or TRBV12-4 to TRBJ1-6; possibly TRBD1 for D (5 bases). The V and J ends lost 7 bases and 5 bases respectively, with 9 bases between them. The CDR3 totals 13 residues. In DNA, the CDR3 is TGTGCCAGCACCCAGACAGATAATTCACCCCTCCACTTT. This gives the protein CASTQTDNSPLHF.

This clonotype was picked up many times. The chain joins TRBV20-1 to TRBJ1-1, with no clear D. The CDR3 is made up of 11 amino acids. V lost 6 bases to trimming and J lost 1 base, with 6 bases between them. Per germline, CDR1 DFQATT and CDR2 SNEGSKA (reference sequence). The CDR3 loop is CSAPQNTEAFF. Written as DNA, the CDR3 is TGCAGTGCCCCTCAGAACACTGAAGCTTTCTTT.

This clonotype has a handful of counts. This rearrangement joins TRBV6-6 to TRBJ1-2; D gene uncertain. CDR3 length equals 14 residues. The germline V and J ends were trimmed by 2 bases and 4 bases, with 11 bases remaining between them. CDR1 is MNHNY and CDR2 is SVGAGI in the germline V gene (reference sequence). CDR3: CASSYLGRGYGYTF. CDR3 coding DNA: TGTGCCAGCAGTTACCTTGGTAGAGGCTATGGCTACACCTTC.